The entry below describes one TCR beta chain. Antigen specificity is unknown. The sample belongs to a study of cytomegalovirus exposure and HLA in healthy donors. For the study at large: Ancestry clustering placed about 80% of about 400 genotyped donors in the Caucasian-associated cluster.

The study ran its PCR with 60 Vbeta and 13 Jbeta primers. Clones were read by immunoSEQ multiplex PCR, and TCRdb kept only the in-frame ones, dropping some. The sample contains under 150,000 clones, roughly 80% of which appear only once. Germline loops: CDR1 SGDLS, CDR2 YYNGEE. Trimming pared 3 bases from V and 2 bases from J, leaving 11 bases between. The CDR3 is made up of 15 amino acids. Findings of the study overall: For most TCR sequences rarity was the rule, although some public TCRs occurred in many donors.

Material: PBMCs. The receptor was isolated from a male donor in good health and CMV-seropositive. The chain uses TRBV9 and TRBJ1-4; D may be TRBD1 (5 bases). CDR3 nucleotides: TGTGCCAGCAGCGGAGGTCGACAGACTAATGAAAAACTGTTTTTT. Residues: CASSGGRQTNEKLFF.